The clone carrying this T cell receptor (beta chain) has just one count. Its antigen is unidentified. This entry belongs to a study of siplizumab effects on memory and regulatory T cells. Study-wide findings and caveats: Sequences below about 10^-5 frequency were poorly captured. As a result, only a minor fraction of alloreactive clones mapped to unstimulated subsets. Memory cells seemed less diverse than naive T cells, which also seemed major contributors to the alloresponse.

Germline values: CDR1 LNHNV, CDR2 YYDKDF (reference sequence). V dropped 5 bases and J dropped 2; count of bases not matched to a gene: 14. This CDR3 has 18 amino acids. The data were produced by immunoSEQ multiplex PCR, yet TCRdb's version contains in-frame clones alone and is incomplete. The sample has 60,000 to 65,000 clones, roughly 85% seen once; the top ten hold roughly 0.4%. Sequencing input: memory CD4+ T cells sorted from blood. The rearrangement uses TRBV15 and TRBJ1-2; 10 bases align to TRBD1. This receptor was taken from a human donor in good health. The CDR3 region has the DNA TGTGCCACCAGCCGAGGAGGGACAGGGGTAGGGTTCAACTATGGCTACACCTTC. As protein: CATSRGGTGVGFNYGYTF.